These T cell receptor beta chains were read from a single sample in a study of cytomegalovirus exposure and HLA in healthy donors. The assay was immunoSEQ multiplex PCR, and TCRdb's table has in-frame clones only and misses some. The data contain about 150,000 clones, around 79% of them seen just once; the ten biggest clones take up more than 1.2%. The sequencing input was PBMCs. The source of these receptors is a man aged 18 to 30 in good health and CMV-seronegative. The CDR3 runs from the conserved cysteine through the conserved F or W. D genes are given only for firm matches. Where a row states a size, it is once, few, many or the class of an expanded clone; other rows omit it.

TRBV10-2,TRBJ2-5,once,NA,CASSAPLETQYF,TGCGCCAGCAGTGCCCCTCTGGAGACCCAGTACTTC
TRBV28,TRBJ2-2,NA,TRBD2,CAAPPTGGNTGELFF,TGTGCCGCCCCCCCAACGGGGGGGAACACCGGGGAGCTGTTTTTT
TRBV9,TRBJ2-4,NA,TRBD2,CASSVGSGRDGKNIQYF,TGTGCCAGCAGCGTAGGAAGCGGGAGGGACGGCAAAAACATTCAGTACTTC
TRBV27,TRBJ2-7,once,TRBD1,CASSFHRTGGGYEQYF,TGTGCCAGCAGTTTCCATAGGACAGGGGGCGGTTACGAGCAGTACTTC
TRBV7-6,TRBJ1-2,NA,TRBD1,CASSSGQNGYTF,TGTGCCAGCAGCTCGGGACAGAATGGCTACACCTTC
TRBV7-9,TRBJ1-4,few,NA,CASSLRGMGEKLFF,TGTGCCAGCAGCTTGAGAGGGATGGGAGAAAAACTGTTTTTT
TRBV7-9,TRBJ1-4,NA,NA,CASSSGGLLGTNEKLFF,TGTGCCAGCAGCTCGGGGGGCCTTTTGGGGACTAATGAAAAACTGTTTTTT
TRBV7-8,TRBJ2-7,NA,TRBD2,CASSFSSGTNTYEQYF,TGTGCCAGCAGCTTTTCCTCCGGGACTAACACCTACGAGCAGTACTTC
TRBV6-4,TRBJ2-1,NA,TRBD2,CASSDSGSGSNEQFF,TGTGCCAGCAGTGACTCCGGTAGCGGGAGCAATGAGCAGTTCTTC
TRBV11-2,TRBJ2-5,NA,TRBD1,CASSLLGTGEETQYF,TGTGCCAGCAGCTTATTAGGTACAGGGGAAGAGACCCAGTACTTC
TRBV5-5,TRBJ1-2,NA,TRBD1,CASSPDRGRPYGYTF,TGTGCCAGCAGCCCGGACAGGGGGAGACCCTACGGCTACACCTTC
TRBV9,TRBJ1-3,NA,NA,CASSQGTWSRPSSGNTIYF,TGTGCCAGCAGCCAAGGGACATGGAGTAGACCGAGCTCTGGAAACACCATATATTTT
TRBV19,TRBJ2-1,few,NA,CASRDIYNEQFF,TGTGCCAGTAGAGACATCTACAATGAGCAGTTCTTC
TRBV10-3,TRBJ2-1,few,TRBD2,CAIWTSGRNEQFF,TGTGCCATATGGACTAGCGGACGCAATGAGCAGTTCTTC
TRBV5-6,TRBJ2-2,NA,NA,CASSLGAQMNTGELFF,TGTGCCAGCAGCTTGGGTGCACAGATGAACACCGGGGAGCTGTTTTTT
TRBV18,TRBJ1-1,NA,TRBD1,CASSPRTGSTEAFF,TGTGCCAGCTCACCAAGGACAGGGTCCACTGAAGCTTTCTTT
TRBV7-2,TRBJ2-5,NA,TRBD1,CASSLQGARQETQYF,TGTGCCAGCAGCTTGCAGGGGGCGCGACAAGAGACCCAGTACTTC
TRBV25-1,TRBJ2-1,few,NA,CASSEYGGTYNEQFF,TGTGCCAGCAGTGAATATGGAGGGACGTACAATGAGCAGTTCTTC
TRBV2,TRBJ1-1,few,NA,CASSETGADTEAFF,TGTGCCAGCAGTGAGACAGGTGCGGACACTGAAGCTTTCTTT
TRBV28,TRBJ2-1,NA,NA,CASSFTTEQFF,TGTGCCAGCAGTTTTACTACCGAGCAGTTCTTC
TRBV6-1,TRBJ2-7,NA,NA,CASSDRRGVSYEQYF,TGTGCCAGCAGTGATCGCCGGGGAGTGTCCTACGAGCAGTACTTC
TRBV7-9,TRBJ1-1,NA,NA,CASSAQDTEVAEAFF,TGTGCCAGCAGCGCGCAGGACACGGAAGTCGCCGAAGCTTTCTTT
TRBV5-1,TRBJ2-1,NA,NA,CASSLQPAGDNEQFF,TGCGCCAGCAGCTTGCAGCCGGCTGGAGACAATGAGCAGTTCTTC
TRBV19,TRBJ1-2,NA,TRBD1,CASSMDRGLGGYTF,TGTGCCAGTAGTATGGACAGGGGGCTTGGTGGCTACACCTTC
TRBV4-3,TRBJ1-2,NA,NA,CASSHPFGGREGPNYGYTF,TGCGCCAGCAGCCATCCCTTCGGGGGACGGGAGGGGCCTAACTATGGCTACACCTTC
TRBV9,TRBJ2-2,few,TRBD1,CASSAGTEGWTGELFF,TGTGCCAGCAGCGCCGGGACAGAAGGATGGACCGGGGAGCTGTTTTTT
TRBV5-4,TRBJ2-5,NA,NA,CASSLGGRGTQETQYF,TGTGCCAGCAGCTTGGGTGGCAGGGGGACTCAAGAGACCCAGTACTTC
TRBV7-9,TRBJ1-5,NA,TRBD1,CASSHMGQGGDQPQHF,TGTGCCAGCAGCCACATGGGACAGGGCGGCGATCAGCCCCAGCATTTT
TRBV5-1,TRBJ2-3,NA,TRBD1,CASSPADRVDTQYF,TGCGCCAGCAGCCCAGCGGACAGGGTGGATACGCAGTATTTT
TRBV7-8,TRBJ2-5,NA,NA,CASKRRGRETQYF,TGTGCCAGCAAACGGAGGGGGCGGGAGACCCAGTACTTC
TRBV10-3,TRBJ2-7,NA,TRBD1,CATLQGDEQYF,TGTGCCACCTTACAGGGGGACGAGCAGTACTTC
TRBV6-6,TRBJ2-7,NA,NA,CASSTGSWEQYF,TGTGCCAGCAGTACAGGGTCTTGGGAGCAGTACTTC
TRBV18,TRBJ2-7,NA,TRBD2,CASSPASGGPYEQYF,TGTGCCAGCTCACCAGCTAGCGGAGGACCCTACGAGCAGTACTTC
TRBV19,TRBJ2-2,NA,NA,CALPKRLGSTGELFF,TGTGCCCTTCCGAAGCGGCTGGGGAGCACCGGGGAGCTGTTTTTT
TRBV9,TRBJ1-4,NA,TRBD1,CASSAETGTANEKLFF,TGTGCCAGCAGCGCTGAGACCGGGACAGCAAATGAAAAACTGTTTTTT
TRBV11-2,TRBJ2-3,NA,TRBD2,CASSIPGGVTTQYF,TGTGCCAGCAGCATCCCGGGAGGGGTTACTACGCAGTATTTT
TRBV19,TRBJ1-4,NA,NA,CASSIVRGEEKLFF,TGTGCCAGTAGTATAGTCAGGGGCGAGGAAAAACTGTTTTTT
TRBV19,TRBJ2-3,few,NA,CASRILRGGTDTQYF,TGTGCCAGTAGAATTCTGCGGGGAGGCACAGATACGCAGTATTTT
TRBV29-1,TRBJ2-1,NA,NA,CSVRSYNEQFF,TGCAGCGTCAGGTCCTACAATGAGCAGTTCTTC
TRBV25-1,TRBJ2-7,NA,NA,CASSEPLASSYEQYF,TGTGCCAGCAGTGAGCCCCTAGCGTCTTCCTACGAGCAGTACTTC
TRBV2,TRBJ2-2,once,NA,CASSRTGELFF,TGTGCCAGCAGCCGCACCGGGGAGCTGTTTTTT
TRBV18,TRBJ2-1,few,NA,CASSPSEGPLLGNEQFF,TGTGCCAGCTCACCGTCGGAGGGCCCACTTTTGGGGAATGAGCAGTTCTTC
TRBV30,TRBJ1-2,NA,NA,CAWSVGGADLSYTF,TGTGCCTGGAGTGTAGGGGGGGCGGATTTGAGCTACACCTTC
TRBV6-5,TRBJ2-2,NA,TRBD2,CASTLAGGLGGELFF,TGTGCCAGCACCCTAGCGGGAGGGCTGGGCGGGGAGCTGTTTTTT
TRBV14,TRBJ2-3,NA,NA,CASSQVGRTDTQYF,TGTGCCAGCAGCCAAGTGGGCCGCACAGATACGCAGTATTTT
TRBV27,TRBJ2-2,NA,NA,CASSFEGVTGELFF,TGTGCCAGCAGTTTCGAGGGGGTAACCGGGGAGCTGTTTTTT
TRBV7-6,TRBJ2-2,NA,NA,CASSLAGEAGELFF,TGTGCCAGCAGCTTAGCCGGGGAGGCCGGGGAGCTGTTTTTT
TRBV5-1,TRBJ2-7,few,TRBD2,CASRSGSSSYEQYF,TGCGCCAGCAGGAGCGGGAGTAGCTCCTACGAGCAGTACTTC
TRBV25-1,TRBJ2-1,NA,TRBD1,CASTPGGQAHNEQFF,TGTGCCAGCACCCCCGGGGGACAGGCCCACAATGAGCAGTTCTTC
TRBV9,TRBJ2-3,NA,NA,CASSVVGSGVGDTQYF,TGTGCCAGCAGCGTAGTGGGGAGTGGGGTAGGAGATACGCAGTATTTT
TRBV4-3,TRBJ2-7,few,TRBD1,CASSSGQGIYEQYF,TGCGCCAGCAGCTCCGGACAGGGGATCTACGAGCAGTACTTC
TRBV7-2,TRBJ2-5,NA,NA,CASSLAEWTQYF,TGTGCCAGCAGCTTAGCTGAGTGGACCCAGTACTTC
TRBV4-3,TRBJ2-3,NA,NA,CASSQVGSGSTDTQYF,TGCGCCAGCAGCCAAGTGGGGAGTGGGAGCACAGATACGCAGTATTTT
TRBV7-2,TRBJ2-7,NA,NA,CASSATPEQYF,TGTGCCAGCAGCGCCACTCCCGAGCAGTACTTC
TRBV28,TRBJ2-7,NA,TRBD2,CASSIPRGTSGGEQYF,TGTGCCAGCAGTATTCCACGCGGGACTAGCGGGGGCGAGCAGTACTTC
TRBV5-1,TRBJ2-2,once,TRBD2,CASMGLAGGTGELFF,TGCGCCAGCATGGGACTAGCAGGAGGCACCGGGGAGCTGTTTTTT
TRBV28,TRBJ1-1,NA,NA,CASRKQLNTEAFF,TGTGCCAGCAGGAAACAGCTGAACACTGAAGCTTTCTTT
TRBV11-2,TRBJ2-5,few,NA,CASSLDEGPYF,TGTGCCAGCAGCTTAGATGAGGGCCCGTACTTC
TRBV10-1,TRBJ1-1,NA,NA,CASQFGMNTEAFF,TGCGCCAGTCAGTTTGGCATGAACACTGAAGCTTTCTTT